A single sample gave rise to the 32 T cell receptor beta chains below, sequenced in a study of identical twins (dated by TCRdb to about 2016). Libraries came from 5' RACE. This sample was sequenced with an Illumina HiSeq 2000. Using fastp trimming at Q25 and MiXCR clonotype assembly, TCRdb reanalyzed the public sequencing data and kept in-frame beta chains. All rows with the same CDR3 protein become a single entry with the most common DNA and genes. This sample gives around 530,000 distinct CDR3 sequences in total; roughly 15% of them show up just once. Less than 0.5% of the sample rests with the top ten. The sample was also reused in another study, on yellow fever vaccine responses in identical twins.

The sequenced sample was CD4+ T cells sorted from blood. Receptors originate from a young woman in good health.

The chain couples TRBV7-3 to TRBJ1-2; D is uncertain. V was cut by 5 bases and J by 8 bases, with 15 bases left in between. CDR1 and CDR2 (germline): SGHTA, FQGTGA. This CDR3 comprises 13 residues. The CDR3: CASSPYGRGGYTF. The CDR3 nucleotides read TGTGCCAGCAGCCCTTATGGGCGGGGAGGCTACACCTTC.

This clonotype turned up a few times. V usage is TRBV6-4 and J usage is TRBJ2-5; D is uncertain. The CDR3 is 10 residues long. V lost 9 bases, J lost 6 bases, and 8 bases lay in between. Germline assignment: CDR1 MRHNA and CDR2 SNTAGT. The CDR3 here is CARAGKTQYF. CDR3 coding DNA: TGTGCCAGGGCTGGAAAGACCCAGTACTTC.

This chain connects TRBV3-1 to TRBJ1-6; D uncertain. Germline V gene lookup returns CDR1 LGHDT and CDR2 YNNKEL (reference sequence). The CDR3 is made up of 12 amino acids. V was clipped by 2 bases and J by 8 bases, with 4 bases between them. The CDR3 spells CASSQLDSPLHF. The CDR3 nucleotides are TGTGCCAGCAGCCAACTAGATTCACCCCTCCACTTT.

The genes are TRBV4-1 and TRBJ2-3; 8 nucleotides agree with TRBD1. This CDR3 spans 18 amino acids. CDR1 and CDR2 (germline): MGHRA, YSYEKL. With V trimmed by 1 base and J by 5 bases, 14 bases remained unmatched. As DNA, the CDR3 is TGCGCCAGCAGCCAAGGACCCCTCGCAGGGGGCGAGAAAGATACGCAGTATTTT. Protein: CASSQGPLAGGEKDTQYF.

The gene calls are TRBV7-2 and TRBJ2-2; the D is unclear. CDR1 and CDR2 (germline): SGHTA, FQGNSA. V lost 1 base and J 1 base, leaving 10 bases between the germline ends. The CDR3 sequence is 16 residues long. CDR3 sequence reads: CASSLGVARNTGELFF. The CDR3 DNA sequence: TGTGCCAGCAGCTTAGGGGTAGCTCGGAACACCGGGGAGCTGTTTTTT.

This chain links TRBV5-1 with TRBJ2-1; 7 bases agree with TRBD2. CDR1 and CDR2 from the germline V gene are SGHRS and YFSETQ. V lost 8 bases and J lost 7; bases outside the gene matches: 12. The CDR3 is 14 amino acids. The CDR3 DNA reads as TGCGCCAGTGACGGAACTAGCGAGTGGAATGAGCAGTTCTTC. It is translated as CASDGTSEWNEQFF.

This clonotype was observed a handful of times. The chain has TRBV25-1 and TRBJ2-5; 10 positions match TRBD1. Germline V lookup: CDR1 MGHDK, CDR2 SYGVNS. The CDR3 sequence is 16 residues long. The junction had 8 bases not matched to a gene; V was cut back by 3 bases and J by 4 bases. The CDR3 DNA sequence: TGTGCCAGCAGTGAGCGAACCGACAGGGGGCTAGAGACCCAGTACTTC. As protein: CASSERTDRGLETQYF.

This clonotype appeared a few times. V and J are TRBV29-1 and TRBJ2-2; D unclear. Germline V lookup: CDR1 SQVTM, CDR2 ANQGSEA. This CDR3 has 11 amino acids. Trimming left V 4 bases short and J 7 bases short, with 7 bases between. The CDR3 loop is CSVVRHGELFF. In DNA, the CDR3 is TGCAGCGTTGTTCGACACGGGGAGCTGTTTTTT.

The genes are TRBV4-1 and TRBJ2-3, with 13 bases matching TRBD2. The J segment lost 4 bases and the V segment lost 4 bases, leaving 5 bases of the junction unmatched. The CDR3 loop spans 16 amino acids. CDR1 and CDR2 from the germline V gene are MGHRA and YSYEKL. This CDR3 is CASSLGLAGVADTQYF. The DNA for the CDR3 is TGCGCCAGCAGCCTTGGACTAGCGGGAGTTGCAGATACGCAGTATTTT.

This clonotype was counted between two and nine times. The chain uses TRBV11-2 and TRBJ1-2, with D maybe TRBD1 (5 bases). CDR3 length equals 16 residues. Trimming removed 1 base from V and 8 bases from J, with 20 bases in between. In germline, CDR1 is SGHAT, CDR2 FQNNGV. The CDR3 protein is CASSLASGTEVGGYTF. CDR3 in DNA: TGTGCCAGCAGCTTAGCATCCGGGACGGAGGTGGGGGGCTACACCTTC.

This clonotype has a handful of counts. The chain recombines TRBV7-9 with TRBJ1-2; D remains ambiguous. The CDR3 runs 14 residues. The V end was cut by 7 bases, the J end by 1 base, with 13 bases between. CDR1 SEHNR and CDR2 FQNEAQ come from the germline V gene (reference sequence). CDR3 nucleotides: TGTGCCAGCAACTCCCGTGAGGTTAACTATGGCTACACCTTC. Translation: CASNSREVNYGYTF.

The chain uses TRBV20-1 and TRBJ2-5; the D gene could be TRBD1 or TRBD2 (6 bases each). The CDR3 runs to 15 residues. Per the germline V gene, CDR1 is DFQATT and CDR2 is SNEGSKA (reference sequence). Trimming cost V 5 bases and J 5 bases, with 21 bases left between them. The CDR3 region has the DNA TGCAGTGCTGGAACGGTGGAGGGGGTCGGGGAGACCCAGTACTTC. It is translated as CSAGTVEGVGETQYF.

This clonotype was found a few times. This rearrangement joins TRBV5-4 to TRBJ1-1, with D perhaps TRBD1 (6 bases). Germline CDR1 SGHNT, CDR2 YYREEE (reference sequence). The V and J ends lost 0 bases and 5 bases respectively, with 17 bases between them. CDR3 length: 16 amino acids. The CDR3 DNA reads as TGTGCCAGCAGCTTGGATGCGGGACACCCCAAGACTGAAGCTTTCTTT. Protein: CASSLDAGHPKTEAFF.

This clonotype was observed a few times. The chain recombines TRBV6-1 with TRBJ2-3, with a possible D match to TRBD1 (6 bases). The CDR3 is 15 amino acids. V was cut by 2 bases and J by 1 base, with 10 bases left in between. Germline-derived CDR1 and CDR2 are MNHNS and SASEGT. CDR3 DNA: TGTGCCAGCAGTGAAATGGGGGCCCGCACAGATACGCAGTATTTT. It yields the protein CASSEMGARTDTQYF.

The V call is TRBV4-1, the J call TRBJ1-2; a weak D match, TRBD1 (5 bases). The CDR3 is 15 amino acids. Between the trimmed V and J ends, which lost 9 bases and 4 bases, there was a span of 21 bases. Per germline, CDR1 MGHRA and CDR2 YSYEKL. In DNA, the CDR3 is TGCGCCAGTAGGAGGGGTGTCATCGGCCCCTATGGCTACACCTTC. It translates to CASRRGVIGPYGYTF.

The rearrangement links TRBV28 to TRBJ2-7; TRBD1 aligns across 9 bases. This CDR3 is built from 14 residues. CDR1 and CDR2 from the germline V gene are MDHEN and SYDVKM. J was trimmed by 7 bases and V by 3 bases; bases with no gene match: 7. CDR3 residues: CASSFRDRVKEQYV. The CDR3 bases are TGTGCCAGCAGTTTCCGGGACAGGGTGAAAGAGCAGTACGTC.

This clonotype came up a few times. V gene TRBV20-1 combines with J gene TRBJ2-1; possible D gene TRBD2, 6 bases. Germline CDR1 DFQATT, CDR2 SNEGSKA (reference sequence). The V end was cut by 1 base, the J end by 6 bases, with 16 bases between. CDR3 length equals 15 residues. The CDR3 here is CSARAELAPSNEQFF. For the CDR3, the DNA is TGCAGTGCTAGAGCTGAACTAGCACCCTCCAATGAGCAGTTCTTC.

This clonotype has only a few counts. The CDR3 nucleotides read TGTGCCATCAACGGCGGGAGGGCCCAAGAGCAGTTCTTC. It codes for CAINGGRAQEQFF. The chain couples TRBV10-3 to TRBJ2-1; 9 nucleotides agree with TRBD2. V lost 7 bases to trimming and J lost 10 bases; unmatched junction nucleotides: 8. The CDR3 consists of 13 residues. Germline V gene sequence: CDR1 ENHRY, CDR2 SYGVKD.

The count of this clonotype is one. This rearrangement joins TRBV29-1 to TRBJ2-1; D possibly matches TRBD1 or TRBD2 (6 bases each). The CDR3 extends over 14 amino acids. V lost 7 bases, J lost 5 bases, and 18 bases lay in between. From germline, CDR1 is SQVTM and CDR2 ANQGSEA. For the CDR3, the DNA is TGCAGCGGTGGGGGCCTAGCGTTACACAATGAGCAGTTCTTC. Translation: CSGGGLALHNEQFF.

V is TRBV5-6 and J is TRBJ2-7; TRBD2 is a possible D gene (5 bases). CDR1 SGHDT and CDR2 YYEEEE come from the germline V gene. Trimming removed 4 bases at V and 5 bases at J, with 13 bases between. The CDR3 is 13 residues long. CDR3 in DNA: TGTGCCAGCAGCCCCGGACCGGGGAACGAGCAGTACGTC. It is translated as CASSPGPGNEQYV.

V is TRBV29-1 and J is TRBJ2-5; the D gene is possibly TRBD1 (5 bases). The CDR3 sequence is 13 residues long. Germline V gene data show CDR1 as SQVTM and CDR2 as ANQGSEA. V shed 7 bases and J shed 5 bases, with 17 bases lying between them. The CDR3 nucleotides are TGCAGCGGATACCGGACAAGGGTTGAGACCCAGTACTTC. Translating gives CSGYRTRVETQYF.

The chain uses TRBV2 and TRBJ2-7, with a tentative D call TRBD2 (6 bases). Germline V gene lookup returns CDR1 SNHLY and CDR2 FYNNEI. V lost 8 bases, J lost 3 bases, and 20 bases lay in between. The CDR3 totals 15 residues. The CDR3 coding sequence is TGTGCCAGCGCGCCTCCGCCGGGACTCAACTACGAGCAGTACGTC. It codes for CASAPPPGLNYEQYV.

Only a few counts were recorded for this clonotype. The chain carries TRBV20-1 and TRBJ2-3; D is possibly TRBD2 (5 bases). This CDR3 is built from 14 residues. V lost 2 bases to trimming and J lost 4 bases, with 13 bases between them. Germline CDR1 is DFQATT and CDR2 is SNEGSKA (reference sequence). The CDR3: CSARLSGSADTQYF. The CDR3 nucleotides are TGCAGTGCTAGATTGAGCGGTTCGGCAGATACGCAGTATTTT.

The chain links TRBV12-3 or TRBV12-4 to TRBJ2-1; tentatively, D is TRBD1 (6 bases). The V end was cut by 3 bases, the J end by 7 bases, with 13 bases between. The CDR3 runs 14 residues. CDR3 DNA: TGTGCCAGCAGTTTTGGGCCCGACAGGAATGAGCAGTTCTTC. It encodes CASSFGPDRNEQFF.

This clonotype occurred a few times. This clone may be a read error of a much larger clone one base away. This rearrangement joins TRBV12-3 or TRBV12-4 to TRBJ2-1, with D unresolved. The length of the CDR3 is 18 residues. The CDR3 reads CACSFLAFRVGGYNEQFF. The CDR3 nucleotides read TGTGCCTGCAGTTTTCTGGCTTTTAGGGTGGGTGGATACAATGAGCAGTTCTTC.

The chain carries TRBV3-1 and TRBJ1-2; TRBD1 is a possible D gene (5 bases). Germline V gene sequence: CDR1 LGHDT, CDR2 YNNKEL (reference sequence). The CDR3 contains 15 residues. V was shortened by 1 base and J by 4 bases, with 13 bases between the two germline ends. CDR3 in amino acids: CASSQGWGPSYGYTF. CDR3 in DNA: TGTGCCAGCAGCCAAGGGTGGGGCCCTAGCTATGGCTACACCTTC.

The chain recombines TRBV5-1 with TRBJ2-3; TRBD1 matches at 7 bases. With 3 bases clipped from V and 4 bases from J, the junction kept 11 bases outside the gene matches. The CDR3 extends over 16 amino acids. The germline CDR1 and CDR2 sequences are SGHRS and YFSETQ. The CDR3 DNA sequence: TGCGCCAGCAGCTACGGACAGGCCGCAAAATCAGATACGCAGTATTTT. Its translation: CASSYGQAAKSDTQYF.

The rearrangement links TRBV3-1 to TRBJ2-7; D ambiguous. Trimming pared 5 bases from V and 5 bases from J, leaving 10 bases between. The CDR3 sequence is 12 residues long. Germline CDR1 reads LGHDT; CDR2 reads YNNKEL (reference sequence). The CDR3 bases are TGTGCCAGCAGCTCCCCTCGCAACGAGCAGTACTTC. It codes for CASSSPRNEQYF.

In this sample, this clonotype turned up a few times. The CDR3 reads CASSQDRTSGPGAQYF. The CDR3 DNA is TGTGCCAGCAGCCAAGATCGGACTAGCGGTCCTGGGGCCCAGTACTTC. The chain carries TRBV3-1 and TRBJ2-5; 10 nucleotides agree with TRBD2. J lost 9 bases, V lost 0 bases, and 10 bases had no gene match. This CDR3 has 16 residues. Per germline, CDR1 LGHDT and CDR2 YNNKEL (reference sequence).

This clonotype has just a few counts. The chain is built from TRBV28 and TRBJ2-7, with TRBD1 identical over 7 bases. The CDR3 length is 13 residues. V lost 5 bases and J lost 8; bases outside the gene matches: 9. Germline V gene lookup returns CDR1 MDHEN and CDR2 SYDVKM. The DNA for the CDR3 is TGTGCCAGCAGTCCACAGGGGTCTGGGCAGCAGTACTTC. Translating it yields CASSPQGSGQQYF.

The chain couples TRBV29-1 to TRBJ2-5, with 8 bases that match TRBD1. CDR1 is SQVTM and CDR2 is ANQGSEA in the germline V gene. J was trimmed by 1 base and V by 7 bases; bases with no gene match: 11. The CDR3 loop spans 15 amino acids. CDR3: CSARQGKVGQETQYF. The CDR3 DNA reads TGCAGCGCTCGACAGGGGAAGGTCGGCCAAGAGACCCAGTACTTC.

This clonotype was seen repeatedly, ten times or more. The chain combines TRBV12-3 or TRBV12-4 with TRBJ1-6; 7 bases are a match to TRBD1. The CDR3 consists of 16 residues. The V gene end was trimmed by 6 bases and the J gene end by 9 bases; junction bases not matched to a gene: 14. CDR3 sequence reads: CASSLGGGGTGSPLHF. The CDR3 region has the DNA TGTGCCAGCAGCCTGGGGGGAGGGGGCACAGGTTCACCCCTCCACTTT.